This TCR beta chain appears in the sequencing data of a study of human T cells and chemical hapten exposure. Background on the study: Sensitization used 2% DPC on roughly 2 cm by roughly 2 cm upper inner arm skin. Patients had diphenylcyclopropenone applied to the scalp weekly throughout the approximately 22-week study.

As to time point: pre-sensitization, week 0. The sample's treatment: therapeutic diphenylcyclopropenone sensitization with weekly scalp DPC. Germline-derived CDR1 and CDR2 are MGHRA and YSYEKL. The V end lost 0 bases, the J end lost 5 bases, and 9 bases lay between the germline ends. CDR3 length: 14 residues. The sample holds many counts of this clonotype. MiXCR, run by TCRdb on the RACE reads, gives a single entry per CDR3 protein. The sample records approximately 400,000 distinct CDR3 sequences, 5.1% being singletons. The chain recombines TRBV4-1 with TRBJ2-3; no firm D call. This TCR came from a woman in her 50s with alopecia areata. Some clones in this sample may be carry-over from other donors' samples. The sample here was whole blood, taken in connection with sensitization to the hapten diphenylcyclopropenone (DPC). The CDR3 protein is CASSQDGPGDTQYF. DNA for the CDR3: TGCGCCAGCAGCCAAGACGGACCCGGAGATACGCAGTATTTT.